This TCR beta chain was sequenced in a study of cytomegalovirus exposure and HLA in healthy donors. The CDR3 has 15 residues. CDR1 and CDR2 from the germline V gene are SGHNT and YYREEE (reference sequence). V was shortened by 3 bases and J by 0 bases, with 10 bases between the two germline ends. There are a few counts of this clone. PCR amplification relied on 60 Vbeta primers (plus 13 Jbeta primers). Profiling relied on immunoSEQ multiplex PCR, and the TCRdb table lists in-frame clones only, not all of them. The sample yields under 200,000 clones, around three quarters seen once. The chain has TRBV5-4 and TRBJ1-3, with D tentatively TRBD1 (6 bases). The sequencing input was PBMCs. This clonotype originated in a middle-aged man in good health and CMV-seronegative. CDR3 protein: CASSSQGYSGNTIYF. In nucleotides, the CDR3 is TGTGCCAGCAGCTCCCAGGGGTACTCTGGAAACACCATATATTTT.